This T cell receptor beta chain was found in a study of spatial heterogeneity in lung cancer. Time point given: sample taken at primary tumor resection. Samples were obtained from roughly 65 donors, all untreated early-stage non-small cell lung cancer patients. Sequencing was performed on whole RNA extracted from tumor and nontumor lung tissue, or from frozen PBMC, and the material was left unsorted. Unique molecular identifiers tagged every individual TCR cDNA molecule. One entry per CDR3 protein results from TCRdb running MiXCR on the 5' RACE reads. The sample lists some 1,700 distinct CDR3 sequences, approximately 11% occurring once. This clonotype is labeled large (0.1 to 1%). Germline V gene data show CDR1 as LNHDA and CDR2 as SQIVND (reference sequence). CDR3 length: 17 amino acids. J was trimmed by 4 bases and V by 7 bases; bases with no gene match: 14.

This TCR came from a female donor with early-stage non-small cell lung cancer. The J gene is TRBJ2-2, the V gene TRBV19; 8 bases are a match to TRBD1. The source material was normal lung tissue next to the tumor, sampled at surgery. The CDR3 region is CASTPGDRSRTTGELFF. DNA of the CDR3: TGTGCCAGTACCCCCGGGGACAGGAGTCGTACCACCGGGGAGCTGTTTTTT.